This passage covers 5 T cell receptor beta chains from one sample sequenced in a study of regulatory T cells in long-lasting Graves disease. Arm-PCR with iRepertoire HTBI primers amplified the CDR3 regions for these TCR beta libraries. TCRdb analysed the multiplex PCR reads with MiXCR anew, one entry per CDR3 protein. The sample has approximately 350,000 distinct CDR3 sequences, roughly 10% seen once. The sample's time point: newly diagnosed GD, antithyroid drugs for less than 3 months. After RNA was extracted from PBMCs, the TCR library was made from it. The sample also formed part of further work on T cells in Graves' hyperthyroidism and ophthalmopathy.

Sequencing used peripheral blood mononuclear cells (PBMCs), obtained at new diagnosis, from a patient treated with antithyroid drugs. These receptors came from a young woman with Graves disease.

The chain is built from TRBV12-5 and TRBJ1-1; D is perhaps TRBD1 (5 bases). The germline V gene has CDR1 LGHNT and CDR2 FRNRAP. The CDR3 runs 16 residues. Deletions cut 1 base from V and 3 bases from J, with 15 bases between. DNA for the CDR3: TGTGCTAGTGGTTTGGGGACATGCGGGGCGTACACTGAAGCTTTCTTT. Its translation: CASGLGTCGAYTEAFF.

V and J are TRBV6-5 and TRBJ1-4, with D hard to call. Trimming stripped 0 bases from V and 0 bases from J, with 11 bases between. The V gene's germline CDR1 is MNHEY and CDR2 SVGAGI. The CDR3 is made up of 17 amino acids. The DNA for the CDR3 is TGTGCCAGCAGTTACTCGGCATCCCCCGCAACTAATGAAAAACTGTTTTTT. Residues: CASSYSASPATNEKLFF.

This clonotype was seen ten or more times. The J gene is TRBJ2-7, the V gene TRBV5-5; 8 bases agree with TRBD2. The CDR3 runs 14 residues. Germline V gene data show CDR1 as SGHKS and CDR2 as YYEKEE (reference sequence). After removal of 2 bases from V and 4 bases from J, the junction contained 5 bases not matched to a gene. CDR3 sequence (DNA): TGTGCCAGCAGCTTCATGGCGGGGGGTTACGAGCAGTACGTC. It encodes CASSFMAGGYEQYV.

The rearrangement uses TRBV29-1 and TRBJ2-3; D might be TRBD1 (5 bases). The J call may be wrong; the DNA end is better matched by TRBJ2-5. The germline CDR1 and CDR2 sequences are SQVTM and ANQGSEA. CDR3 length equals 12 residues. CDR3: CSGQGLAETQYF. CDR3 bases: TGCAGCGGCCAGGGTTTGGCTGAGACCCAGTACTTC.

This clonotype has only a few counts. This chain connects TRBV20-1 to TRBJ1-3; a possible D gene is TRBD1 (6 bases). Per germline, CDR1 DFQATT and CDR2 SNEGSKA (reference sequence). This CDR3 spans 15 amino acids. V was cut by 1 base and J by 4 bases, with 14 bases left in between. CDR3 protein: CSARATGMAGNTIYF. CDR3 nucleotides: TGCAGTGCTAGAGCTACAGGGATGGCCGGAAACACCATATATTTT.